The next 8 T cell receptor beta chains were all read from a single sample in a study of control samples from healthy donors and cancer patients (TCRdb year 2020). The library relied on the immunoSEQ multiplex PCR assay. What TCRdb holds here is the immuneACCESS table cut down to in-frame rearrangements. Part of the clones is not present; checked against another copy, under half of the missing clones reflect an unresolved V gene, and the others are unexplained. Recorded for this sample are 95,000 to 100,000 clones; around 88% of them occurred a single time. Under 10% of the sample is in the top ten clones. Input material: blood. The receptor set was obtained from a young man in good health.

The gene calls are TRBV2 and TRBJ2-2; D gene unclear. CDR3 length: 11 amino acids. V gave up 6 bases and J gave up 3 bases, with 2 bases separating them. The germline V gene has CDR1 SNHLY and CDR2 FYNNEI. CDR3 nucleotides: TGTGCCAGCAGCCACACCGGGGAGCTGTTTTTT. As protein: CASSHTGELFF.

The chain couples TRBV7-9 to TRBJ2-3, with a weak D call TRBD2 (6 bases). The ends were cut back, 1 base at V and 3 bases at J, with 11 bases in the middle. This CDR3 region has 15 residues. Per the germline V gene, CDR1 is SEHNR and CDR2 is FQNEAQ (reference sequence). CDR3 sequence: CASSLGAGRTDTQYF. The CDR3 bases are TGTGCCAGCAGCTTAGGGGCCGGGAGAACAGATACGCAGTATTTT.

The chain links TRBV11-2 to TRBJ2-5; D is ambiguous. V was shortened by 5 bases and J by 4 bases, with 5 bases between the two germline ends. The CDR3 loop spans 11 amino acids. Germline loops: CDR1 SGHAT, CDR2 FQNNGV. The CDR3 nucleotides read TGTGCCAGCAGCGCCCGAGAGACCCAGTACTTC. It yields the protein CASSARETQYF. The full variable domain, in which reference TRBV11-2 and TRBJ2-5 provide the parts outside the CDR3, is EAGVAQSPRYKIIEKRQSVAFWCNPISGHATLYWYQQILGQGPKLLIQFQNNGVVDDSQLPKDRFSAERLKGVDSTLKIQPAKLEDSAVYLCASSARETQYFGPGTRLLVL.

This clone was counted a few times. The J gene is TRBJ1-5, the V gene TRBV19, with 8 bases that match TRBD1. CDR1 is LNHDA and CDR2 is SQIVND in the germline V gene (reference sequence). Unmatched junction bases numbered 4, after V lost 3 bases and J lost 0 bases. The CDR3 covers 16 residues. In DNA form, the CDR3 reads TGTGCCAGTAGTATCCCGACAGGGGCTAGCAATCAGCCCCAGCATTTT. The encoded protein is CASSIPTGASNQPQHF.

The chain combines TRBV7-8 with TRBJ2-5; D ambiguous. The CDR3 has 12 residues. Germline-derived CDR1 and CDR2 are SGHVS and FQNEAQ. V was trimmed by 5 bases and J by 4 bases, leaving 8 bases between them. Here the CDR3 DNA reads TGTGCCAGCAGCCGTAGTTCAGAGACCCAGTACTTC. Amino acid sequence: CASSRSSETQYF.

This chain uses TRBV30 with TRBJ1-4, with 8 bases aligning to TRBD1. The CDR3 extends over 13 amino acids. The V segment lost 3 bases and the J segment 8 bases; nucleotides outside the gene matches: 5. Germline V gene lookup returns CDR1 GTSNPN and CDR2 SVGIG (reference sequence). The DNA of the CDR3 is TGTGCCTGGAGGGACAGGGAAGGAGAAAAACTGTTTTTT. Protein product: CAWRDREGEKLFF. The whole variable domain, filled in from reference TRBV30 and TRBJ1-4, reads SQTIHQWPATLVQPVGSPLSLECTVEGTSNPNLYWYRQAAGRGLQLLFYSVGIGQISSEVPQNLSASRPQDRQFILSSKKLLLSDSGFYLCAWRDREGEKLFFGSGTQLSVL.

The chain joins TRBV7-6 to TRBJ2-1, with 7 positions matching TRBD2. The CDR3 consists of 15 residues. The germline V gene encodes CDR1 SGHVS and CDR2 FNYEAQ. J gave up 4 bases and V 4 bases, and 7 bases lay outside the gene matches. This CDR3 reads CASSSAGTIYNEQFF. CDR3 nucleotide sequence: TGTGCCAGCAGCTCAGCCGGGACTATATACAATGAGCAGTTCTTC.

The chain has TRBV27 and TRBJ1-6; maybe TRBD1 (6 bases). V lost 4 bases and J 3 bases, leaving 10 bases between the germline ends. The CDR3 is made up of 15 amino acids. Germline assignment: CDR1 MNHEY and CDR2 SMNVEV (reference sequence). The CDR3 loop is CASSSQGNYNSPLHF. Here the CDR3 DNA reads TGTGCCAGCAGTTCACAGGGTAACTATAATTCACCCCTCCACTTT.